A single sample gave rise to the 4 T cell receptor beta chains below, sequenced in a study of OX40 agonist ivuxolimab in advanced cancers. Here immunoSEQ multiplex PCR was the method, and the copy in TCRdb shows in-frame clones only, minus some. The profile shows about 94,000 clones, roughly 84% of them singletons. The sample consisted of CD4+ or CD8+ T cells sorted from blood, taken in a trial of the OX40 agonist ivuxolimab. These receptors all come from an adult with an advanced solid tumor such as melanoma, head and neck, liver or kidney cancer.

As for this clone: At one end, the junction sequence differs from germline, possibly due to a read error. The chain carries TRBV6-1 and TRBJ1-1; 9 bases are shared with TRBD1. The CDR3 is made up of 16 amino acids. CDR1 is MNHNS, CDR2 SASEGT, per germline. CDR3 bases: TGTGCCAGCAGCGAAGGTCCCCGGACAGGGGAAACTGAAGCTTTCTTT. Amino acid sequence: CASSEGPRTGETEAFF.

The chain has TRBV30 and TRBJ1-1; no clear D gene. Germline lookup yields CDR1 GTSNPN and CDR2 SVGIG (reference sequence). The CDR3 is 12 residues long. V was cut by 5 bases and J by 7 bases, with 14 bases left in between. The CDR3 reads CAWGKDGFEAFF. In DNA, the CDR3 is TGTGCCTGGGGGAAGGACGGGTTTGAAGCTTTCTTT.

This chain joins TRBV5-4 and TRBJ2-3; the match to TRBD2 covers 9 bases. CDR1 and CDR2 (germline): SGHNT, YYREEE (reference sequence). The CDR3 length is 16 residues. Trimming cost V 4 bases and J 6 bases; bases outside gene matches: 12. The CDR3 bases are TGTGCCAGCAGCCTTGGGCTTAGCGGGGGAGGGGATACGCAGTATTTT. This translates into CASSLGLSGGGDTQYF.

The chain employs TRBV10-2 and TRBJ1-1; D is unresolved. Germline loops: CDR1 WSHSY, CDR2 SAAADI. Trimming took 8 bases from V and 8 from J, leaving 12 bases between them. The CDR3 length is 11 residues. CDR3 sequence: CASRRRGEAFF. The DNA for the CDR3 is TGCGCCAGCCGTCGAAGAGGGGAAGCTTTCTTT.